The TCR beta chain under discussion was sequenced for a study of technical replicates of blood from several donors. The V and J ends lost 2 bases and 0 bases respectively, with 6 bases between them. CDR3 size: 15 residues. The V gene's germline CDR1 is SGHRS and CDR2 YFSETQ. Some clones are missing from TCRdb's copy, which holds only in-frame ones; the method was immunoSEQ multiplex PCR. Among 75,000 to 90,000 clones listed, about 90% were seen once. The specimen sequenced was T cells isolated from PBMCs. J is TRBJ2-6 and V is TRBV5-1; D unresolved. The receptor was isolated from a human donor in good health. The CDR3 loop is CASSLTSSGANVLTF. CDR3 sequence (DNA): TGCGCCAGCAGCTTAACTTCCTCTGGGGCCAACGTCCTGACTTTC.